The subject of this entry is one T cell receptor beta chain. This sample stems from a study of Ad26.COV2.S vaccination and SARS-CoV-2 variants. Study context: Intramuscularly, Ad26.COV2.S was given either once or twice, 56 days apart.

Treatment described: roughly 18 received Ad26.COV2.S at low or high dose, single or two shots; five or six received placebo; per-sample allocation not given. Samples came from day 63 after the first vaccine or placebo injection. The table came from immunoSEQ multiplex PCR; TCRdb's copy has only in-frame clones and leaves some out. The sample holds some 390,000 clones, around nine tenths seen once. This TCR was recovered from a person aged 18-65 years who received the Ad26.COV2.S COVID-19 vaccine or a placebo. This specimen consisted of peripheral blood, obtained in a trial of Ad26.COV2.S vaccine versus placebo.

The CDR3 spells CASSLGVDTGNTIYF. CDR3 DNA sequence: TGTGCCAGCAGCTTGGGTGTAGACACTGGAAACACCATATATTTT. This chain links TRBV5-5 with TRBJ1-3; D is ambiguous. The CDR3 is made up of 15 amino acids. Trimming took off 0 bases at V and 2 bases at J, with 9 bases between the two ends. Germline CDR1 and CDR2: SGHKS and YYEKEE (reference sequence). Using reference TRBV5-5 and TRBJ1-3 for the parts outside the CDR3, the full variable domain is DAGVTQSPTHLIKTRGQQVTLRCSPISGHKSVSWYQQVLGQGPQFIFQYYEKEERGRGNFPDRFSARQFPNYSSELNVNALLLGDSALYLCASSLGVDTGNTIYFGEGSWLTVV.